These 2 T cell receptor beta chains were sequenced from one sample in a study of cytomegalovirus exposure and HLA in healthy donors. The study ran its PCR with 60 Vbeta and 13 Jbeta primers. Here immunoSEQ multiplex PCR was the method, and the copy in TCRdb shows in-frame clones only, minus some. This table has around 150,000 clones, roughly four fifths appearing once. Sequenced sample: PBMCs. These receptors all stem from a man aged 30 to 45 in good health and CMV-seronegative.

The chain joins TRBV2 to TRBJ2-7; 8 bases map to TRBD2. This CDR3 has 15 residues. Trimming cost V 1 base and J 3 bases; bases outside gene matches: 5. Germline CDR1 and CDR2: SNHLY and FYNNEI. The CDR3 DNA follows: TGTGCCAGCAGTGAAGACGGGGGGGCTATCTACGAGCAGTACTTC. As protein: CASSEDGGAIYEQYF.

The CDR3 is CASSYDGTSGSIEQYF. CDR3 DNA sequence: TGTGCCAGCAGTTACGATGGGACTAGCGGGAGTATCGAGCAGTACTTC. The chain combines TRBV6-5 with TRBJ2-7, with TRBD2 matching 14 bases. This CDR3 region has 16 residues. CDR1 is MNHEY and CDR2 is SVGAGI in the germline V gene. Trimming cost V 2 bases and J 6 bases; bases outside gene matches: 6.